Following are 27 T cell receptor beta chains from one sample sequenced in a study of T cells in Graves' hyperthyroidism and ophthalmopathy. RNA transcripts gave rise to amplified TCR beta CDR3 regions. Carried out on the TCR CDR3, a first-round RT-PCR used the HTBI primer set. TCRdb reanalysed the multiplex PCR reads using MiXCR and keeps one entry per CDR3 protein. The sample includes hundreds of thousands of distinct CDR3 sequences, roughly 16% seen only once; the top ten take around 3.9%. The sample was blood. Source of these receptors: a woman under 40 with Graves' hyperthyroidism.

The chain uses TRBV24-1 and TRBJ2-3; 9 bases map to TRBD2. Trimming took 3 bases from V and 5 from J; bases not matched to a gene: 5. Germline values: CDR1 KGHDR, CDR2 SFDVKD. This CDR3 has 15 amino acids. The CDR3, as DNA: TGTGCCACCAGTGATAGGCGGGAGGGCCGAGATACGCAGTATTTT. As protein: CATSDRREGRDTQYF.

This clonotype was detected many times. The chain has TRBV12-3 or TRBV12-4 and TRBJ2-1; 9 nucleotides line up with TRBD2. The CDR3 is made up of 16 amino acids. V was clipped by 4 bases and J by 1 base; unmatched bases: 5. The CDR3 region has the DNA TGTGCCAGCAGTTCAAGCGGGAGGCTTTCCTACAATGAGCAGTTCTTC. Encoded protein: CASSSSGRLSYNEQFF.

This clonotype was counted ten times or more. The V and J genes are TRBV5-1 and TRBJ1-2; D is ambiguous. The germline V gene encodes CDR1 SGHRS and CDR2 YFSETQ. Between the trimmed V and J ends, which lost 4 bases and 4 bases, there was a span of 11 bases. The CDR3 has 13 residues. The DNA of the CDR3 is TGCGCCAGCAGCGTAGCGGGCGGCTATGGCTACACCTTC. The encoded protein is CASSVAGGYGYTF.

This clonotype was counted at least ten times. The CDR3 reads CASSQEWETQYF. DNA for the CDR3: TGCGCCAGCAGCCAAGAATGGGAGACCCAGTACTTC. This chain uses TRBV4-1 with TRBJ2-5; D not certain. Germline lookup yields CDR1 MGHRA and CDR2 YSYEKL. The CDR3 extends over 12 amino acids. Trimming pared 0 bases from V and 5 bases from J, leaving 4 bases between.

This clonotype was detected ten times or more. The J gene is TRBJ2-1, the V gene TRBV6-1; TRBD1 might be the D (7 bases). The CDR3 spans 16 residues. Per the germline V gene, CDR1 is MNHNS and CDR2 is SASEGT. The ends were cut back, 3 bases at V and 5 bases at J, with 17 bases in the middle. CDR3 in amino acids: CASSDQGGQFNNEQFF. CDR3 nucleotide sequence: TGTGCCAGCAGTGACCAGGGGGGTCAGTTTAACAATGAGCAGTTCTTC.

This clonotype was recorded a few times. CDR3: CASSRGTPNSPLHF. The CDR3 coding sequence is TGTGCCAGCAGCCGAGGGACACCGAATTCACCCCTCCACTTT. This chain uses TRBV27 with TRBJ1-6; D is perhaps TRBD1 (6 bases). This CDR3 comprises 14 residues. V was clipped by 6 bases and J by 7 bases, with 13 bases between them. Germline V lookup: CDR1 MNHEY, CDR2 SMNVEV (reference sequence).

The chain couples TRBV6-2 or TRBV6-3 to TRBJ2-3; D ambiguous. This CDR3 contains 15 residues. Germline CDR1 reads MNHEY; CDR2 reads SVGEGT. The V end was cut by 3 bases, the J end by 2 bases, with 12 bases between. The CDR3: CASSYFGSSTDTQYF. The CDR3 DNA is TGTGCCAGCAGTTATTTCGGGTCCTCCACAGATACGCAGTATTTT.

The chain joins TRBV30 to TRBJ1-6, with TRBD1 matching 8 bases. From germline, CDR1 is GTSNPN and CDR2 SVGIG (reference sequence). CDR3 length: 15 residues. Unmatched junction bases numbered 10, after V lost 3 bases and J lost 9 bases. The CDR3 bases are TGTGCCTGGAGCACACAGCAGGGGGCCGGTTCACCCCTCCACTTT. This sequence encodes CAWSTQQGAGSPLHF. Full variable domain (outside the CDR3, taken from reference TRBV30 and TRBJ1-6): SQTIHQWPATLVQPVGSPLSLECTVEGTSNPNLYWYRQAAGRGLQLLFYSVGIGQISSEVPQNLSASRPQDRQFILSSKKLLLSDSGFYLCAWSTQQGAGSPLHFGNGTRLTVT.

The J gene is TRBJ2-5, the V gene TRBV20-1; 8 nucleotides agree with TRBD1. Germline CDR1 and CDR2: DFQATT and SNEGSKA (reference sequence). The CDR3 extends over 15 amino acids. Losses at the gene ends were 4 bases for V and 6 bases for J; bases not matched to a gene: 13. The CDR3 sequence: CSATDLQGVGKTQYF. As DNA, the CDR3 is TGCAGTGCTACCGACCTACAGGGGGTTGGAAAGACCCAGTACTTC.

This clonotype has a count of ten or more. The rearrangement links TRBV10-3 to TRBJ2-7; D may be TRBD2 (7 bases). This CDR3 spans 12 amino acids. Germline V gene data show CDR1 as ENHRY and CDR2 as SYGVKD. Trimming removed 8 bases from V and 3 bases from J, with 11 bases in between. The CDR3 spells CAIGGDNYEQYF. In DNA form, the CDR3 reads TGTGCCATCGGGGGGGACAACTACGAGCAGTACTTC.

In this sample, this clonotype turned up a few times. An end of the junction differs from the germline gene, which may be a read error. The genes are TRBV5-6 and TRBJ2-3; D unresolved. The CDR3 spans 15 residues. Germline CDR1 is SGHDT and CDR2 is YYEEEE. CDR3 nucleotides: TGTGCCAGCAGCCCCCAAGGGCGGAGCACAAATACGCAGTATTTT. Encoded protein: CASSPQGRSTNTQYF.

This clonotype was recorded many times. The genes are TRBV28 and TRBJ2-3; 9 bases align to TRBD2. The germline V gene has CDR1 MDHEN and CDR2 SYDVKM. This CDR3 comprises 14 residues. The trim removed 7 bases at V and 3 bases at J, leaving 5 bases unmatched. The CDR3 DNA reads TGTGCCAGCATTAGCGGGAGACCGACAGATACGCAGTATTTT. Encoded protein: CASISGRPTDTQYF.

V and J are TRBV6-6 and TRBJ2-2; D may be TRBD1 or TRBD2 (6 bases each). CDR3 length: 17 amino acids. Germline V gene data show CDR1 as MNHNY and CDR2 as SVGAGI (reference sequence). V was pared by 2 bases and J by 6 bases, with 19 bases between. In DNA, the CDR3 is TGTGCCAGCAGTTACCGGGGGCGCCTGTATGTCTCCGGGGAGCTGTTTTTT. Its translation: CASSYRGRLYVSGELFF.

The chain couples TRBV9 to TRBJ2-7; 7 nucleotides line up with TRBD2. This CDR3 is 14 amino acids long. Germline CDR1 SGDLS, CDR2 YYNGEE. Germline trimming cut 0 bases from V and 2 bases from J; bases unmatched to any gene: 2. The CDR3 protein is CASSVGRGAYEQYF. The CDR3 nucleotides are TGTGCCAGCAGCGTAGGTCGGGGGGCCTACGAGCAGTACTTC.

This clonotype was observed a handful of times. This sequence joins TRBV6-2 or TRBV6-3 and TRBJ2-1; TRBD2 is a possible D gene (6 bases). CDR1 and CDR2 from the germline V gene are MNHEY and SVGEGT. This CDR3 region has 12 residues. Between the trimmed V and J ends, which lost 4 bases and 10 bases, there was a span of 11 bases. CDR3 amino acids: CASSWREIEQFF. Written as DNA, the CDR3 is TGTGCCAGCAGTTGGCGGGAAATAGAGCAGTTCTTC.

In this sample, this clonotype turned up many times. The chain has TRBV7-9 and TRBJ2-1; D is undetermined. Germline CDR1 is SEHNR and CDR2 is FQNEAQ (reference sequence). The germline V and J ends were trimmed by 6 bases and 6 bases, with 12 bases remaining between them. The CDR3 totals 13 residues. The CDR3 DNA follows: TGTGCCAGCAGTCCTCCGGCCCGCAATGAGCAGTTCTTC. Protein product: CASSPPARNEQFF.

This clonotype was counted many times. V gene TRBV6-2 or TRBV6-3 combines with J gene TRBJ1-1; 7 bases match TRBD1. V trimming: 0 bases; J trimming: 5 bases; junction bases outside the gene matches: 9. The germline V gene encodes CDR1 MNHEY and CDR2 SVGEGT. This CDR3 comprises 16 residues. The CDR3: CASSYSRRQGGTEAFF. Written as DNA, the CDR3 is TGTGCCAGCAGTTACTCGAGACGACAGGGTGGGACTGAAGCTTTCTTT.

This rearrangement joins TRBV18 to TRBJ2-1; 7 bases are a match to TRBD2. The germline V gene has CDR1 KGHSH and CDR2 LQKENI. The ends lost 8 bases at V and 4 bases at J; junction bases unmatched: 8. The CDR3 length is 14 residues. CDR3 amino acids: CASRGTMGYNEQFF. In DNA, the CDR3 is TGTGCCAGCCGCGGGACTATGGGTTACAATGAGCAGTTCTTC. Full variable domain (remainder filled in from reference TRBV18 and TRBJ2-1): NAGVMQNPRHLVRRRGQEARLRCSPMKGHSHVYWYRQLPEEGLKFMVYLQKENIIDESGMPKERFSAEFPKEGPSILRIQQVVRGDSAAYFCASRGTMGYNEQFFGPGTRLTVL.

In its sample, this clonotype was seen many times. The chain carries TRBV11-1 and TRBJ2-7; TRBD1 matches at 11 bases. Germline V CDR1 and CDR2: SGHAT, FQDESV (reference sequence). The CDR3 sequence is 15 residues long. The trim removed 5 bases at V and 3 bases at J, leaving 6 bases unmatched. CDR3 amino acids: CASSQTGTGGYEQYF. The CDR3 DNA sequence: TGTGCCAGCAGCCAAACCGGGACAGGGGGCTACGAGCAGTACTTC.

This clonotype was seen ten or more times. The chain joins TRBV12-3 or TRBV12-4 to TRBJ2-3; 12 positions agree with TRBD2. This CDR3 spans 15 amino acids. Trimming took 7 bases from V and 3 from J; bases not matched to a gene: 5. The CDR3 protein is CASMKLAGGTDTQYF. The CDR3, as DNA: TGTGCCAGCATGAAACTAGCGGGAGGTACAGATACGCAGTATTTT.

Regarding this clonotype: At one of its ends the junction is not consistent with the germline gene, which may arise from a read error. The gene calls are TRBV4-1 and TRBJ1-5, with TRBD1 matching over 10 bases. CDR1 is MGHRA and CDR2 is YSYEKL in the germline V gene. CDR3 length: 16 amino acids. In DNA, the CDR3 is TGCGCTAGCAGCCAAGAGGGGACAGGGGATGGTCAGCCCCAGCATTTT. Protein: CASSQEGTGDGQPQHF.

This clonotype was detected once. This may stem from a read error, because a much larger clone lies one nucleotide away. This rearrangement joins TRBV12-3 or TRBV12-4 to TRBJ2-7, with 8 bases fitting TRBD2. Matching the DNA end better, TRBJ2-1 makes the J call doubtful. The CDR3 has 17 residues. The CDR3 sequence: CASSLESGLESSYEQFF. The CDR3 nucleotides are TGTGCCAGCAGTTTAGAATCGGGACTAGAGAGCTCCTACGAGCAGTTCTTC.

The CDR3 reads CASSLATIYGYTF. In DNA, the CDR3 is TGTGCCAGCAGCTTAGCTACTATCTATGGCTACACCTTC. The V and J genes are TRBV7-8 and TRBJ1-2; no firm D call. The V gene's germline CDR1 is SGHVS and CDR2 FQNEAQ. CDR3 length: 13 residues. The V gene lost 0 bases and the J gene lost 4 bases, with 6 bases spanning the gap.

The chain joins TRBV6-1 to TRBJ2-5; the D is unclear. The germline CDR1 and CDR2 sequences are MNHNS and SASEGT. V shed 7 bases and J shed 3 bases, with 15 bases lying between them. The CDR3 length is 14 residues. CDR3 region: CASTETGRKETQYF. CDR3 bases: TGTGCCAGCACCGAAACGGGCAGAAAAGAGACCCAGTACTTC.

The gene calls are TRBV20-1 and TRBJ2-1; 8 bases match TRBD2. Germline CDR1 and CDR2: DFQATT and SNEGSKA (reference sequence). J was trimmed by 7 bases and V by 6 bases; bases with no gene match: 11. This CDR3 contains 14 residues. Written as DNA, the CDR3 is TGCAGTGCAAAGATGGGACTAGTTAGGAATGAGCAGTTCTTC. Residues: CSAKMGLVRNEQFF.

The V call is TRBV27, the J call TRBJ2-1; D gene uncertain. The germline V and J ends were trimmed by 3 bases and 0 bases, with 9 bases remaining between them. In germline, CDR1 is MNHEY, CDR2 SMNVEV (reference sequence). The CDR3 extends over 15 amino acids. CDR3 bases: TGTGCCAGCAGTTTCGTTTTTAGCTCCTACAATGAGCAGTTCTTC. As protein: CASSFVFSSYNEQFF.

The table lists this clonotype with a few counts. V is TRBV20-1 and J is TRBJ2-3; TRBD2 matches 11 bases. The CDR3 sequence is 15 residues long. Germline CDR1 DFQATT, CDR2 SNEGSKA (reference sequence). The CDR3 is CRDHGTSGNTDTQYF. The CDR3, as DNA: TGCAGAGACCACGGGACTAGCGGAAACACAGATACGCAGTATTTT.